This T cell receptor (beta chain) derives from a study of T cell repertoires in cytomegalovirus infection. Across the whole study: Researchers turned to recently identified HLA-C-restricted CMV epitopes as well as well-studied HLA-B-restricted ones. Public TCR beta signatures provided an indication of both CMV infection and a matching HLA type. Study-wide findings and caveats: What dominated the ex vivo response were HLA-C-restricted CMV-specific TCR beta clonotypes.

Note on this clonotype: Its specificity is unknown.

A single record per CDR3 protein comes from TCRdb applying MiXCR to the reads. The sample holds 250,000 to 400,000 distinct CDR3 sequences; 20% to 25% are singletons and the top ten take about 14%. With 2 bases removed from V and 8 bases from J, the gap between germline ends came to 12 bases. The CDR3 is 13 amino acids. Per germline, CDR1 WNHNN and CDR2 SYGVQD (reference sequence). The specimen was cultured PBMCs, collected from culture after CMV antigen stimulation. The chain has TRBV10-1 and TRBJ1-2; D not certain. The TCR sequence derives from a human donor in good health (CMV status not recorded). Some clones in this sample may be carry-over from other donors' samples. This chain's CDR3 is CASSEGASYGYTF. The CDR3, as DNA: TGCGCCAGCAGTGAGGGCGCTTCCTACGGCTACACCTTC.